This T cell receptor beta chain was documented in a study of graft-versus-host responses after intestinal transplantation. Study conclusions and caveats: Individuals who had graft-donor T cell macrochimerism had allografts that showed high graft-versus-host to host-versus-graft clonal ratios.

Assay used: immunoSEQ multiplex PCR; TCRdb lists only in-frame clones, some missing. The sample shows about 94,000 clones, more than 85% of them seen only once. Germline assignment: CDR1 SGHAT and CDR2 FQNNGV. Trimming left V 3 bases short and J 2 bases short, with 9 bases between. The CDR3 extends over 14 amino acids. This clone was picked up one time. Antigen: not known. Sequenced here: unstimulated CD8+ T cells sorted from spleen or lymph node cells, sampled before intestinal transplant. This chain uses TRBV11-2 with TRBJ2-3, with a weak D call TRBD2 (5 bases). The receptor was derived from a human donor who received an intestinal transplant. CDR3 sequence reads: CASSFWELTDTQYF. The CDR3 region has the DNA TGTGCCAGCAGCTTTTGGGAGCTCACAGATACGCAGTATTTT.